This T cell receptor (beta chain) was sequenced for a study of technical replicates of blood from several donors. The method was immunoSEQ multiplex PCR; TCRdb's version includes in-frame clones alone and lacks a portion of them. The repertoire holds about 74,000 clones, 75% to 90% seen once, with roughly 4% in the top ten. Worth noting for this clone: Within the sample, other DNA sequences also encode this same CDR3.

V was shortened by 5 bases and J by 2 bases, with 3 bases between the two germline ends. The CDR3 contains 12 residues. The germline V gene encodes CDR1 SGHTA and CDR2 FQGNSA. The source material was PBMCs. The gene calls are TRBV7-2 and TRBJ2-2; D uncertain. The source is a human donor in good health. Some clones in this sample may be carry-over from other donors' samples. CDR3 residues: CASSPNTGELFF. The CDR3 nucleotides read TGTGCCAGCAGCCCTAACACCGGGGAGCTGTTTTTT.